The 27 T cell receptor beta chains listed next were all sequenced from one sample in a study of CD8 T cells in Susac syndrome. The RNA input was roughly 0.45 to 1 ug, and it was reverse transcribed with random hexamers. MiXCR, run by TCRdb on the immunoSEQ multiplex PCR reads, gives a single entry per CDR3 protein. In the table there are 110,000 to 150,000 distinct CDR3 sequences, approximately 96% of which are singletons. Sequences were obtained from CD4+ T cells from PBMCs. All receptors come from a human donor with Susac syndrome.

The chain has TRBV4-1 and TRBJ1-4, with 12 positions matching TRBD1. Per germline, CDR1 MGHRA and CDR2 YSYEKL. This CDR3 is 15 amino acids long. The V gene end was trimmed by 3 bases and the J gene end by 10 bases; junction bases not matched to a gene: 6. The CDR3, as DNA: TGCGCCAGCAGCCACACCGGGACAGGGGGCGGAAAACTGTTTTTT. This translates into CASSHTGTGGGKLFF.

V is TRBV4-1 and J is TRBJ2-7; D gene ambiguous. Per the germline V gene, CDR1 is MGHRA and CDR2 is YSYEKL. Trimming took off 4 bases at V and 4 bases at J, with 11 bases between the two ends. The CDR3 has 13 amino acids. The CDR3 loop reads CASSRQDLYEQYF. In DNA, the CDR3 is TGCGCCAGCAGCCGCCAGGACCTGTACGAGCAGTACTTC.

This chain joins TRBV12-3 or TRBV12-4 and TRBJ2-1, with TRBD1 matching over 8 bases. The CDR3 runs to 12 residues. V was clipped by 6 bases and J by 15 bases; unmatched bases: 10. The CDR3 DNA reads as TGTGCCAGCAGCCTAGGACAGGGAAGGCGGTTCTTC. It codes for CASSLGQGRRFF.

In DNA form, the CDR3 reads TGTGCCAGCAGTCCGCCGACTAGACAAAACATTCAGTACTTC. Translated, it gives CASSPPTRQNIQYF. The genes are TRBV28 and TRBJ2-4; tentative D call: TRBD2 (6 bases). CDR3 length equals 14 residues. From germline, CDR1 is MDHEN and CDR2 SYDVKM. With 5 bases removed from V and 5 bases from J, the gap between germline ends came to 13 bases.

The chain joins TRBV20-1 to TRBJ1-2, with D maybe TRBD1 (5 bases). Germline values: CDR1 DFQATT, CDR2 SNEGSKA (reference sequence). V was trimmed by 1 base and J by 6 bases, leaving 12 bases between them. The CDR3 is 13 residues long. The CDR3 is CSARARGRDGYTF. The CDR3 DNA follows: TGCAGTGCTAGAGCCCGGGGCAGAGATGGCTACACCTTC.

The V and J genes are TRBV9 and TRBJ2-1, with D possibly TRBD2 on 5 matching bases. Looked up from germline, CDR1 is SGDLS and CDR2 is YYNGEE. The CDR3 loop spans 14 amino acids. Between the trimmed V and J ends, which lost 0 bases and 9 bases, there was a span of 13 bases. For the CDR3, the DNA is TGTGCCAGCAGCGTAGGGTGGCTAGCCAGTGAGCAGTTCTTC. Residues: CASSVGWLASEQFF.

The CDR3 sequence: CAISEEGGETQYF. The CDR3 region has the DNA TGTGCCATCAGTGAGGAGGGGGGTGAGACCCAGTACTTC. V and J are TRBV10-3 and TRBJ2-5, with D possibly called TRBD1 or TRBD2 (6 bases each). V lost 2 bases and J 5 bases, leaving 9 bases between the germline ends. The CDR3 length is 13 residues. Germline CDR1 reads ENHRY; CDR2 reads SYGVKD.

V is TRBV20-1 and J is TRBJ1-5; 9 bases align to TRBD1. Germline V gene data show CDR1 as DFQATT and CDR2 as SNEGSKA (reference sequence). V lost 0 bases to trimming and J lost 9 bases; unmatched junction nucleotides: 15. The CDR3 is 17 residues long. The CDR3 spells CSAREVGGQGSSLPQHF. DNA of the CDR3: TGCAGTGCTAGAGAAGTCGGGGGACAGGGCTCCTCTCTGCCCCAGCATTTT.

The gene calls are TRBV4-1 and TRBJ2-1; D gene ambiguous. The V and J ends lost 1 base and 2 bases respectively, with 12 bases between them. The CDR3 totals 16 residues. Germline loops: CDR1 MGHRA, CDR2 YSYEKL. CDR3 sequence reads: CASSQGPAVTYNEQFF. In nucleotides, the CDR3 is TGCGCCAGCAGCCAAGGGCCCGCGGTAACCTACAATGAGCAGTTCTTC.

V usage is TRBV3-1 and J usage is TRBJ2-2, with D hard to call. V was clipped by 0 bases and J by 5 bases, with 10 bases between them. Germline CDR1 is LGHDT and CDR2 is YNNKEL (reference sequence). CDR3 length: 15 residues. CDR3 sequence (DNA): TGTGCCAGCAGCCAAGATCGGCCGTTTACCGGGGAGCTGTTTTTT. Protein sequence: CASSQDRPFTGELFF.

V and J are TRBV20-1 and TRBJ2-1; D is ambiguous. This CDR3 spans 15 amino acids. Trimming shortened V by 6 bases and J by 4 bases, and 19 bases separated the two germline ends. Germline V gene sequence: CDR1 DFQATT, CDR2 SNEGSKA (reference sequence). The CDR3 is CSADPPGRPYNEQFF. CDR3 DNA sequence: TGCAGTGCCGATCCGCCCGGACGGCCATACAATGAGCAGTTCTTC.

This clonotype occurred once. V gene TRBV28 combines with J gene TRBJ2-1; D may be TRBD1 or TRBD2 (5 bases each). CDR3 length: 13 residues. V was trimmed by 9 bases and J by 4 bases, leaving 13 bases between them. The germline V gene encodes CDR1 MDHEN and CDR2 SYDVKM. The CDR3 coding sequence is TGTGCCAGTGAAGGGGAGATTTACAATGAGCAGTTCTTC. This encodes CASEGEIYNEQFF.

V usage is TRBV29-1 and J usage is TRBJ2-6; TRBD1 matches 7 bases. The CDR3 covers 18 residues. V trimming: 4 bases; J trimming: 1 base; junction bases outside the gene matches: 13. The germline V gene has CDR1 SQVTM and CDR2 ANQGSEA. This CDR3 is CSVGDPGTVPSGANVLTF. Written as DNA, the CDR3 is TGCAGCGTTGGGGACCCCGGGACAGTTCCTTCTGGGGCCAACGTCCTGACTTTC.

The V and J genes are TRBV2 and TRBJ1-3; D not certain. CDR3 length: 14 amino acids. CDR1 is SNHLY and CDR2 is FYNNEI in the germline V gene. V lost 3 bases to trimming and J lost 1 base, with 7 bases between them. The CDR3 here is CASSDWTSGNTIYF. For the CDR3, the DNA is TGTGCCAGCAGTGATTGGACGTCTGGAAACACCATATATTTT.

This rearrangement joins TRBV7-2 to TRBJ2-1; no clear D. This CDR3 has 13 residues. Germline V gives CDR1 SGHTA, CDR2 FQGNSA. V dropped 5 bases and J dropped 4 bases, with 9 bases sitting between them. CDR3 region: CASSMTVYNEQFF. In DNA, the CDR3 is TGTGCCAGCAGCATGACGGTTTACAATGAGCAGTTCTTC.

This sequence joins TRBV20-1 and TRBJ2-3; D possibly corresponds to TRBD2 (6 bases). The CDR3 runs 14 residues. Germline V gene lookup returns CDR1 DFQATT and CDR2 SNEGSKA (reference sequence). The V and J ends lost 5 bases and 0 bases respectively, with 12 bases between them. The CDR3 nucleotides are TGCAGTGCTCAACTAGCCGGTAGCACAGATACGCAGTATTTT. Translating it yields CSAQLAGSTDTQYF.

The chain combines TRBV24-1 with TRBJ1-2; D is undetermined. The CDR3 contains 13 residues. CDR1 and CDR2 from the germline V gene are KGHDR and SFDVKD. Trimming removed 1 base at V and 3 bases at J, with 5 bases between. The CDR3 nucleotides read TGTGCCACCAGTGATTTCCCAGACTATGGCTACACCTTC. Translated: CATSDFPDYGYTF.

The chain links TRBV20-1 to TRBJ2-7, with 10 nucleotides matching TRBD2. The CDR3 extends over 13 amino acids. Looked up from germline, CDR1 is DFQATT and CDR2 is SNEGSKA (reference sequence). The V gene end was trimmed by 3 bases and the J gene end by 6 bases; junction bases not matched to a gene: 5. CDR3 amino acids: CSASSSGRGEQYF. The CDR3 coding sequence is TGCAGTGCTAGTTCTAGCGGGAGAGGCGAGCAGTACTTC.

This chain uses TRBV20-1 with TRBJ1-2; tentatively, D is TRBD1 (5 bases). Germline V lookup: CDR1 DFQATT, CDR2 SNEGSKA (reference sequence). The CDR3 extends over 14 amino acids. With 5 bases removed from V and 2 bases from J, the gap between germline ends came to 15 bases. The CDR3 DNA sequence: TGCAGTGCTGCTCGGGGGGGAAGGAACTATGGCTACACCTTC. It encodes CSAARGGRNYGYTF.

This clonotype was seen once. This chain joins TRBV14 and TRBJ2-5; D call uncertain. CDR1 is SGHDN, CDR2 FVKESK, per germline. Trimming shortened V by 4 bases and J by 8 bases, and 17 bases separated the two germline ends. The CDR3 has 14 residues. The chain's CDR3 is CASSLRTQMGTQYF. The CDR3 coding sequence is TGTGCCAGCAGCCTCCGGACCCAAATGGGAACCCAGTACTTC.

The chain employs TRBV27 and TRBJ1-5, with a weak D call TRBD1 (6 bases). The V gene's germline CDR1 is MNHEY and CDR2 SMNVEV (reference sequence). Trimming removed 5 bases at V and 9 bases at J, with 17 bases between. The CDR3 runs to 14 residues. The CDR3 nucleotides are TGTGCCAGCAGTCGACAGGATCAAGGAACGCCCCAGCATTTT. It encodes CASSRQDQGTPQHF.

The V call is TRBV7-2, the J call TRBJ2-3; D might be TRBD2 (6 bases). The germline gives CDR1 SGHTA, CDR2 FQGNSA. CDR3 size: 16 residues. The V gene lost 5 bases and the J gene lost 2 bases, with 17 bases spanning the gap. This chain's CDR3 is CASSPRAGIHTDTQYF. The CDR3 DNA is TGTGCCAGCAGCCCCAGAGCGGGTATTCACACAGATACGCAGTATTTT.

The chain joins TRBV20-1 to TRBJ2-2; 7 bases fit TRBD2. CDR3 size: 17 residues. Germline CDR1 reads DFQATT; CDR2 reads SNEGSKA (reference sequence). With 2 bases clipped from V and 1 base from J, the junction kept 10 bases outside the gene matches. The CDR3 coding sequence is TGCAGTGCTAGACGGGGTCGGGAGCGGGGGAACACCGGGGAGCTGTTTTTT. This translates into CSARRGRERGNTGELFF.

The chain couples TRBV20-1 to TRBJ2-3; D unclear. CDR1 is DFQATT, CDR2 SNEGSKA, per germline (reference sequence). V was trimmed by 3 bases and J by 3 bases, leaving 7 bases between them. CDR3 size: 12 residues. The CDR3 sequence: CSARRRTDTQYF. The CDR3 DNA reads TGCAGTGCTAGGCGCAGAACAGATACGCAGTATTTT.

The gene calls are TRBV2 and TRBJ1-1, with D uncertain. Germline lookup yields CDR1 SNHLY and CDR2 FYNNEI. This CDR3 comprises 12 residues. Trimming took 9 bases from V and 1 from J, leaving 9 bases between them. CDR3 residues: CASQIENTEAFF. The CDR3 coding sequence is TGTGCCAGTCAAATTGAGAACACTGAAGCTTTCTTT.

The rearrangement joins TRBV28 to TRBJ1-2; D is undetermined. Per germline, CDR1 MDHEN and CDR2 SYDVKM. The V end was cut by 5 bases, the J end by 4 bases, with 8 bases between. The CDR3 runs 12 residues. CDR3 in DNA: TGTGCCAGCAGTAGCAAGTCCTATGGCTACACCTTC. It codes for CASSSKSYGYTF.

The genes are TRBV15 and TRBJ2-3; 9 bases align to TRBD1. The V segment lost 6 bases and the J segment 5 bases; nucleotides outside the gene matches: 6. The germline gives CDR1 LNHNV, CDR2 YYDKDF (reference sequence). This CDR3 has 14 residues. The CDR3 loop reads CATSGDRAGDTQYF. In DNA form, the CDR3 reads TGTGCCACCAGTGGGGACAGGGCCGGAGATACGCAGTATTTT.